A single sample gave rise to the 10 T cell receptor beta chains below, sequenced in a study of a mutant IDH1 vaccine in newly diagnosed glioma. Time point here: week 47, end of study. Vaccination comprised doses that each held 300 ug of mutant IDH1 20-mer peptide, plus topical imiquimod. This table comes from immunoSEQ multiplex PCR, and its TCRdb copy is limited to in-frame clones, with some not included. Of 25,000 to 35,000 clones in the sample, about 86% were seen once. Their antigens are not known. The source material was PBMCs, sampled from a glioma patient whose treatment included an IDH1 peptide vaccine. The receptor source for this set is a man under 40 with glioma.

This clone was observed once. The CDR3 loop is CASSQDDPGTGGSLGETQYF. Written as DNA, the CDR3 is TGCGCCAGCAGCCAAGATGACCCCGGGACAGGGGGCTCCCTGGGAGAGACCCAGTACTTC. The V call is TRBV4-1, the J call TRBJ2-5; 12 bases align to TRBD1. V shed 0 bases and J 4 bases; nucleotides not matched to a gene: 15. The CDR3 is made up of 20 amino acids. Per germline, CDR1 MGHRA and CDR2 YSYEKL.

The CDR3 nucleotides are TGTGCCAGCAGCTCCAGGGGTCCGGGCACAGATACGCAGTATTTT. The encoded protein is CASSSRGPGTDTQYF. J is TRBJ2-3 and V is TRBV5-4; maybe TRBD1 (6 bases). The CDR3 has 15 residues. From germline, CDR1 is SGHNT and CDR2 YYREEE (reference sequence). Trimming shortened V by 3 bases and J by 1 base, and 12 bases separated the two germline ends. Full variable domain (rest looked up from reference TRBV5-4 and TRBJ2-3): ETGVTQSPTHLIKTRGQQVTLRCSSQSGHNTVSWYQQALGQGPQFIFQYYREEENGRGNFPPRFSGLQFPNYSSELNVNALELDDSALYLCASSSRGPGTDTQYFGPGTRLTVL.

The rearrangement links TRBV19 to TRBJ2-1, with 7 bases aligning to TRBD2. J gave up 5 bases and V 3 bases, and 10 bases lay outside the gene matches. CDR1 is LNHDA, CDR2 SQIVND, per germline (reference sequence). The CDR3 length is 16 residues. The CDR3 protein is CASSMDPAGSNNEQFF. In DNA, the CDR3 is TGTGCCAGTAGTATGGACCCAGCGGGGAGTAACAATGAGCAGTTCTTC.

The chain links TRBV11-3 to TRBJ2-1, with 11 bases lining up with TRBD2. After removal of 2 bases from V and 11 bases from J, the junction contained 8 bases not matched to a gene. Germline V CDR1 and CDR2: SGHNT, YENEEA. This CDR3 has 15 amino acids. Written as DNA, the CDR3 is TGTGCCAGCAGCTTAAAGGTAGCGGGGGGGGAAAAGCAGTTCTTC. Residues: CASSLKVAGGEKQFF.

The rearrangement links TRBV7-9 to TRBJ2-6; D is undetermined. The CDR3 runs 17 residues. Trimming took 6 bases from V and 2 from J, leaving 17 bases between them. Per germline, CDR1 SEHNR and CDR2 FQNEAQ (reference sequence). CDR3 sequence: CASRFYKGLAGANVLTF. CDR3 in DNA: TGTGCCAGCAGATTCTACAAGGGTTTGGCTGGGGCCAACGTCCTGACTTTC.

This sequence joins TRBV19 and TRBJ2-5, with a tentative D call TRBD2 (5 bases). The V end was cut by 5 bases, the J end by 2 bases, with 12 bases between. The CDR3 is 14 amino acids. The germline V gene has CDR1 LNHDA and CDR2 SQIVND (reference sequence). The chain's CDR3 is CASSPRGAQETQYF. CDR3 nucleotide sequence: TGTGCCAGTAGTCCACGGGGAGCTCAAGAGACCCAGTACTTC.

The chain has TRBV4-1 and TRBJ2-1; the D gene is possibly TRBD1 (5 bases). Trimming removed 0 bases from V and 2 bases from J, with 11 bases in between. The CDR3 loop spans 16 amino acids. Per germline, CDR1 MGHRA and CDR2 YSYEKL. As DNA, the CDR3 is TGCGCCAGCAGCCAAGAGGGGCAGAGTCCCTACAATGAGCAGTTCTTC. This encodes CASSQEGQSPYNEQFF.

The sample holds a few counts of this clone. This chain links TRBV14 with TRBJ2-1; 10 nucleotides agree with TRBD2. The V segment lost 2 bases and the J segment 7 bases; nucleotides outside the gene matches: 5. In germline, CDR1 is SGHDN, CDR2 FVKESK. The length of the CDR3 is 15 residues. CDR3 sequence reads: CASSQRAGGPNEQFF. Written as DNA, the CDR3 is TGTGCCAGCAGCCAAAGAGCGGGGGGGCCAAATGAGCAGTTCTTC.

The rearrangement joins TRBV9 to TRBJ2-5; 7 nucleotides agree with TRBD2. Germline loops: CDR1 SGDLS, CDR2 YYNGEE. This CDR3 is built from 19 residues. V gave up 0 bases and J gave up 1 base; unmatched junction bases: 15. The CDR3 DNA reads TGTGCCAGCAGCGTAGCGACGGGGGGAAGCTCTCCCGTCCAAGAGACCCAGTACTTC. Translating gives CASSVATGGSSPVQETQYF. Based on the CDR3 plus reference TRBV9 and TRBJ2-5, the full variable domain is DSGVTQTPKHLITATGQRVTLRCSPRSGDLSVYWYQQSLDQGLQFLIQYYNGEERAKGNILERFSAQQFPDLHSELNLSSLELGDSALYFCASSVATGGSSPVQETQYFGPGTRLLVL.

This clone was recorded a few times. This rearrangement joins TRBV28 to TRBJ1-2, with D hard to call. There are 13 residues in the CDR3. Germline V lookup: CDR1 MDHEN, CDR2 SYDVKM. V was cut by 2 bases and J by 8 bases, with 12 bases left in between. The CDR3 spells CASSLTDVLGYTF. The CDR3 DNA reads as TGTGCCAGCAGTTTAACGGACGTCTTAGGCTACACCTTC.